Presented here are 28 T cell receptor beta chains from one specimen sequenced in a study of blood T cell repertoires in COVID-19. Profiling relied on immunoSEQ multiplex PCR, and the TCRdb table lists in-frame clones only, not all of them. The sample has 500,000 to 600,000 clones; around nine tenths are singletons. Specimen: peripheral blood. The receptors derive from a woman between 45 and 65 years old with COVID-19, enrolled during active disease.

This rearrangement joins TRBV3-1 (or the pseudogene TRBV3-2) to TRBJ2-1; a possible D gene is TRBD2 (5 bases). Per the germline V gene, CDR1 is LGHDT and CDR2 is YNNKEL (reference sequence). V was trimmed by 3 bases and J by 7 bases, leaving 16 bases between them. CDR3 length equals 15 residues. The CDR3 DNA sequence: TGTGCCAGCAGCCACCAAAGCGGCGGAGCGAATGAGCAGTTCTTC. As protein: CASSHQSGGANEQFF.

V is TRBV25-1 and J is TRBJ2-5, with 7 positions matching TRBD1. Germline V gene lookup returns CDR1 MGHDK and CDR2 SYGVNS. CDR3 length equals 14 residues. V dropped 7 bases and J dropped 5; count of bases not matched to a gene: 10. The CDR3: CASTPRDSLETQYF. The CDR3 DNA follows: TGTGCCAGCACCCCCCGGGACAGCCTCGAGACCCAGTACTTC.

Of note for this clone: Other nucleotide sequences from this sample produce the same CDR3. V is TRBV19 and J is TRBJ2-1; possible D gene TRBD1, 6 bases. The CDR3 runs 12 residues. CDR1 is LNHDA and CDR2 is SQIVND in the germline V gene (reference sequence). Trimming stripped 2 bases from V and 7 bases from J, with 6 bases between. The CDR3 DNA reads as TGTGCCAGTAGTATACAGGGGAATGAGCAGTTCTTC. This translates into CASSIQGNEQFF.

The chain is built from TRBV30 and TRBJ2-7; D is perhaps TRBD1 (6 bases). Per germline, CDR1 GTSNPN and CDR2 SVGIG (reference sequence). V lost 1 base, J lost 4 bases, and 14 bases lay in between. This CDR3 spans 14 amino acids. In nucleotides, the CDR3 is TGTGCCTGGAGTGACCCCCCAGGGGAATACGAGCAGTACTTC. Its translation is CAWSDPPGEYEQYF.

The V gene is TRBV15, the J gene TRBJ2-2, with D tentatively TRBD1 (6 bases). The CDR3 extends over 16 amino acids. Per the germline V gene, CDR1 is LNHNV and CDR2 is YYDKDF (reference sequence). The ends were cut back, 4 bases at V and 3 bases at J, with 15 bases in the middle. The CDR3, as DNA: TGTGCCACCAGCACCTCGGACAGACCCCACACCGGGGAGCTGTTTTTT. Encoded protein: CATSTSDRPHTGELFF.

The J gene is TRBJ2-7, the V gene TRBV6-5; TRBD1 matches at 9 bases. The CDR3 spans 13 residues. CDR1 is MNHEY and CDR2 is SVGAGI in the germline V gene. V was clipped by 6 bases and J by 3 bases; unmatched bases: 3. CDR3 nucleotides: TGTGCCAGCAGGTGGACAGGGGACTACGAGCAGTACTTC. Encoded protein: CASRWTGDYEQYF.

The chain links TRBV27 to TRBJ1-1, with D hard to call. This CDR3 has 14 residues. Germline CDR1 reads MNHEY; CDR2 reads SMNVEV (reference sequence). Trimming shortened V by 6 bases and J by 5 bases, and 16 bases separated the two germline ends. The CDR3 loop is CASSPRRSGTEAFF. In nucleotides, the CDR3 is TGTGCCAGCAGCCCTCGCAGATCGGGGACTGAAGCTTTCTTT.

This rearrangement joins TRBV5-1 to TRBJ1-1; D may be TRBD1 (6 bases). The CDR3 runs 14 residues. V lost 2 bases and J 5 bases, leaving 13 bases between the germline ends. The V gene's germline CDR1 is SGHRS and CDR2 YFSETQ. The CDR3 DNA sequence: TGCGCCAGCAGCTTCTCCCAGGGGCGGACTGAAGCTTTCTTT. It yields the protein CASSFSQGRTEAFF.

The chain has TRBV6-5 and TRBJ1-4; 8 nucleotides match TRBD1. This CDR3 is built from 15 residues. Losses at the gene ends were 6 bases for V and 3 bases for J; bases not matched to a gene: 6. Per germline, CDR1 MNHEY and CDR2 SVGAGI. The chain's CDR3 is CASRRQGPANEKLFF. CDR3 in DNA: TGTGCCAGCAGACGACAGGGGCCGGCTAATGAAAAACTGTTTTTT.

This clone was observed a single time. The gene calls are TRBV3-1 (or the pseudogene TRBV3-2) and TRBJ1-2; D not certain. V lost 1 base and J lost 3, with 9 bases in between. The V gene's germline CDR1 is LGHDT and CDR2 YNNKEL (reference sequence). This CDR3 has 14 amino acids. CDR3 coding DNA: TGTGCCAGCAGCCAAGTGGCCGGAGACTATGGCTACACCTTC. Its translation: CASSQVAGDYGYTF.

The chain employs TRBV5-1 and TRBJ2-7; a possible D gene is TRBD2 (5 bases). V was clipped by 0 bases and J by 7 bases, with 5 bases between them. The CDR3 is made up of 11 amino acids. Germline V gives CDR1 SGHRS, CDR2 YFSETQ. CDR3 protein: CASSLAGEQYF. For the CDR3, the DNA is TGCGCCAGCAGCTTGGCGGGGGAGCAGTACTTC.

CDR3 sequence (DNA): TGTGCCAGCAGCTTGGGCACAGGGGCGGGTCAGCCCCAGCATTTT. It codes for CASSLGTGAGQPQHF. The rearrangement links TRBV5-6 to TRBJ1-5, with 7 positions matching TRBD1. The germline V gene has CDR1 SGHDT and CDR2 YYEEEE. The CDR3 loop spans 15 amino acids. With V trimmed by 0 bases and J by 6 bases, 6 bases remained unmatched.

The V call is TRBV29-1, the J call TRBJ2-3; 10 nucleotides match TRBD1. The CDR3 spans 13 residues. Germline V CDR1 and CDR2: SQVTM, ANQGSEA. V lost 5 bases and J lost 4; bases outside the gene matches: 3. CDR3 sequence reads: CSVRQGAADTQYF. CDR3 sequence (DNA): TGCAGCGTTCGACAGGGGGCTGCAGATACGCAGTATTTT.

V usage is TRBV4-2 and J usage is TRBJ2-3, with TRBD1 as a possible D gene (6 bases). Per germline, CDR1 LGHNA and CDR2 YNFKEQ. V lost 1 base and J lost 0, with 11 bases in between. The CDR3 consists of 16 residues. The CDR3 loop reads CASSQGTGSSTDTQYF. The CDR3 coding sequence is TGTGCCAGCAGCCAAGGAACAGGGAGTAGCACAGATACGCAGTATTTT.

This clone has only one observation. This chain joins TRBV19 and TRBJ1-4; possible D gene TRBD1, 5 bases. Germline lookup yields CDR1 LNHDA and CDR2 SQIVND (reference sequence). The V end was cut by 7 bases, the J end by 13 bases, with 19 bases between. This CDR3 comprises 13 residues. The CDR3 spells CASTMGQPVVLFF. The CDR3 DNA sequence: TGTGCCAGTACCATGGGGCAGCCGGTTGTACTGTTTTTT.

This clone was picked up one time. The gene calls are TRBV19 and TRBJ1-1; D unclear. This CDR3 region has 15 residues. The V and J ends lost 2 bases and 6 bases respectively, with 16 bases between them. Germline V gives CDR1 LNHDA, CDR2 SQIVND (reference sequence). The CDR3 loop reads CASSIMASGRSEAFF. The CDR3 DNA reads TGTGCCAGTAGTATAATGGCCTCCGGGAGGTCTGAAGCTTTCTTT.

The chain has TRBV7-9 and TRBJ2-3; TRBD1 is a possible D gene (6 bases). V was trimmed by 4 bases and J by 6 bases, leaving 14 bases between them. The CDR3 is 14 residues long. Germline V gene lookup returns CDR1 SEHNR and CDR2 FQNEAQ (reference sequence). The CDR3 region has the DNA TGTGCCAGCAGCTATAGCCCTACAGGGGATACGCAGTATTTT. This codes for CASSYSPTGDTQYF.

V and J are TRBV6-5 and TRBJ1-2, with TRBD1 matching 7 bases. CDR3 length: 14 amino acids. Germline V gene sequence: CDR1 MNHEY, CDR2 SVGAGI. V lost 7 bases and J lost 6; bases outside the gene matches: 11. CDR3 amino acids: CASTRGGQGDGYTF. CDR3 in DNA: TGTGCCAGCACCCGAGGAGGGCAGGGGGATGGCTACACCTTC.

This clone was seen just once. V gene TRBV4-1 combines with J gene TRBJ2-2, with D maybe TRBD2 (6 bases). The CDR3 loop spans 13 amino acids. The V and J ends lost 7 bases and 6 bases respectively, with 12 bases between them. The germline V gene has CDR1 MGHRA and CDR2 YSYEKL. The chain's CDR3 is CASTPPGAGELFF. The CDR3 region has the DNA TGCGCCAGCACCCCCCCGGGGGCCGGGGAGCTGTTTTTT.

The chain has TRBV5-1 and TRBJ1-2, with D unresolved. Germline V CDR1 and CDR2: SGHRS, YFSETQ. The CDR3 has 13 residues. V shed 0 bases and J shed 7 bases, with 10 bases lying between them. In DNA, the CDR3 is TGCGCCAGCAGCTTGGAAAACGGGGTTGGCTACACCTTC. This translates into CASSLENGVGYTF.

The rearrangement links TRBV9 to TRBJ2-2; maybe TRBD2 (6 bases). The CDR3 runs to 16 residues. The V end lost 3 bases, the J end lost 2 bases, and 14 bases lay between the germline ends. Germline loops: CDR1 SGDLS, CDR2 YYNGEE. CDR3 loop: CASSAGLISNTGELFF. As DNA, the CDR3 is TGTGCCAGCAGCGCGGGACTGATTAGCAACACCGGGGAGCTGTTTTTT.

This clone has more than one count but fewer than ten. The chain is built from TRBV2 and TRBJ2-2; tentatively, D is TRBD1 (7 bases). Germline CDR1 reads SNHLY; CDR2 reads FYNNEI. The CDR3 runs to 15 residues. The V end lost 7 bases, the J end lost 5 bases, and 17 bases lay between the germline ends. In nucleotides, the CDR3 is TGTGCCAGCAAGGGACAGCGGGTTCAGACCGGGGAGCTGTTTTTT. This codes for CASKGQRVQTGELFF.

V gene TRBV28 combines with J gene TRBJ1-5; tentatively, D is TRBD1 (6 bases). Germline assignment: CDR1 MDHEN and CDR2 SYDVKM. This CDR3 comprises 14 residues. Trimming left V 5 bases short and J 7 bases short, with 15 bases between. The CDR3 bases are TGTGCCAGCAGTCCAACAGGGTTCCTACAGCCCCAGCATTTT. This sequence encodes CASSPTGFLQPQHF.

DNA for the CDR3: TGTGCCAGCAGCTCCTTCCGGGACAGCCTATATGGCTACACCTTC. This encodes CASSSFRDSLYGYTF. The gene calls are TRBV5-6 and TRBJ1-2, with 7 nucleotides matching TRBD1. V shed 3 bases, J shed 5 bases, and the junction held 10 bases outside the gene matches. Germline V lookup: CDR1 SGHDT, CDR2 YYEEEE. The CDR3 spans 15 residues.

V usage is TRBV29-1 and J usage is TRBJ2-1, with TRBD2 matching over 8 bases. V was clipped by 2 bases and J by 8 bases; unmatched bases: 5. The CDR3 runs 13 residues. Germline V CDR1 and CDR2: SQVTM, ANQGSEA. The CDR3 sequence is CSVERGGVDEQFF. In DNA, the CDR3 is TGCAGCGTTGAACGGGGGGGAGTAGATGAGCAGTTCTTC.

The chain employs TRBV5-1 and TRBJ1-1; 8 bases are a match to TRBD1. CDR1 and CDR2 (germline): SGHRS, YFSETQ. The CDR3 runs to 14 residues. V was pared by 7 bases and J by 1 base, with 6 bases of the junction left unmatched. The CDR3 coding sequence is TGCGCCAGCGCCCGGGACAGGTCGAACACTGAAGCTTTCTTT. Translated, it gives CASARDRSNTEAFF.

This chain uses TRBV11-2 with TRBJ1-2, with a possible D match to TRBD1 (5 bases). The V end was cut by 5 bases, the J end by 4 bases, with 17 bases between. The CDR3 loop spans 15 amino acids. Germline V CDR1 and CDR2: SGHAT, FQNNGV. The CDR3 loop reads CASSPIRDGSYGYTF. The CDR3 nucleotides read TGTGCCAGCAGCCCGATCCGGGACGGGAGCTATGGCTACACCTTC.

The V and J genes are TRBV3-1 (or the pseudogene TRBV3-2) and TRBJ1-2; D unresolved. CDR3 length: 16 residues. Germline V lookup: CDR1 LGHDT, CDR2 YNNKEL (reference sequence). Trimming pared 1 base from V and 4 bases from J, leaving 16 bases between. The DNA for the CDR3 is TGTGCCAGCAGCCAAGCAAGGGAGTCTCCTCTCTATGGCTACACCTTC. Translating it yields CASSQARESPLYGYTF.